The clone carrying this TCR beta chain was observed once. The sample comes from a study of blood T cells in healthy people across ages. PCR was performed a second time for roughly 7 to 11 cycles using a sample-barcoded 5' primer and a J-beta primer mix. A 12-random-nucleotide template-switch adaptor tagged each cDNA molecule. Each CDR3 protein gets one entry after TCRdb re-called the 5' RACE reads with MiXCR. The table shows over 700,000 distinct CDR3 sequences, with about 48% occurring only once. Germline V gene data show CDR1 as SGDLS and CDR2 as YYNGEE. The CDR3 has 15 residues. V was clipped by 4 bases and J by 7 bases; unmatched bases: 7.

The chain uses TRBV9 and TRBJ1-6; 8 bases map to TRBD1. Sequenced sample: blood. This receptor was taken from an elderly man in good health. The CDR3 reads CASSPRTGKNSPLHF. DNA of the CDR3: TGTGCCAGCAGCCCGCGGACAGGGAAAAATTCACCCCTCCACTTT.